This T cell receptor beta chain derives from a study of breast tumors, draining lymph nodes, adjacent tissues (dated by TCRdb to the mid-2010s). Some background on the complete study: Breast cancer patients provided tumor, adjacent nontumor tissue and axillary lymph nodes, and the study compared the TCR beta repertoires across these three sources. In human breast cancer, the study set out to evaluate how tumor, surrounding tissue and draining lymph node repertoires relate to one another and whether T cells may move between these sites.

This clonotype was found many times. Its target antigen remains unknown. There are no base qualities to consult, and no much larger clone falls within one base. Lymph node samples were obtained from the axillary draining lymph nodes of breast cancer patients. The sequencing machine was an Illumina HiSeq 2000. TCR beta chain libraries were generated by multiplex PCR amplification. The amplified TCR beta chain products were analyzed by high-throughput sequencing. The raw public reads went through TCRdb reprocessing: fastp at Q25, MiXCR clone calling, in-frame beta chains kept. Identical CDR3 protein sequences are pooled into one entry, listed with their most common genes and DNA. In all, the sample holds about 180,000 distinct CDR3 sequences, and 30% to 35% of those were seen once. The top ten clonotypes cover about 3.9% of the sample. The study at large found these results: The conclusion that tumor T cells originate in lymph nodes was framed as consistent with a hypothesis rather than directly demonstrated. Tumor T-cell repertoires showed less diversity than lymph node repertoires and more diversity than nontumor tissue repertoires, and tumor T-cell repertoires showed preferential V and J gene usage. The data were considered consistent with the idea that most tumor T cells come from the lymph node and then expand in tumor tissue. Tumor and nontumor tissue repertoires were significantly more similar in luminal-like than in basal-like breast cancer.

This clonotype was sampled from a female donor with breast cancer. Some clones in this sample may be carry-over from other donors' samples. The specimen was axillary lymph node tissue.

The nucleotide sequence reads as follows: TGTGCCAGCAGTGGTGAAGGCCGGGGGCTCTCCTACGAGCAGTACTTC. The translation is CASSGEGRGLSYEQYF. This chain joins TRBV25-1 to TRBJ2-7, with the D assignment possibly TRBD1 or TRBD2, given 6 matching bases for each. As encoded in the germline V gene, CDR1 is MGHDK while CDR2 is SYGVNS. A distance of 16 bases separates the germline ends of V and J, which lose 4 bases and 0 bases respectively. Spanning cysteine to phenylalanine, the CDR3 consists of 16 amino acids. This entry keeps only the CDR3 DNA: 48 bases, framed from base 1.